One sample yielded the 5 T cell receptor beta chains listed below, sequenced in a study of shared clonotypes between healthy human individuals. This table comes from immunoSEQ multiplex PCR, and its TCRdb copy is limited to in-frame clones, with some not included. Of roughly 2,300,000 clones listed, roughly 90% are singletons. Sequences were obtained from naive CD4+ T cells from PBMCs. Subset noted: CD45RA+ positively selected. These receptors originate from a man between 18 and 29 years old in good health. Some clones in this sample may be carry-over from other donors' samples.

This CDR3 reads CASSQTFQETQYF. CDR3 DNA sequence: TGTGCCAGCTCTCAGACGTTTCAAGAGACCCAGTACTTC. The V and J genes are TRBV18 and TRBJ2-5; no clear D gene. The V end was cut by 6 bases, the J end by 2 bases, with 10 bases between. This CDR3 is built from 13 residues. Germline V gives CDR1 KGHSH, CDR2 LQKENI. The variable domain in full, completed from reference TRBV18 and TRBJ2-5, reads NAGVMQNPRHLVRRRGQEARLRCSPMKGHSHVYWYRQLPEEGLKFMVYLQKENIIDESGMPKERFSAEFPKEGPSILRIQQVVRGDSAAYFCASSQTFQETQYFGPGTRLLVL.

CDR3 loop: CASSLWGQGSGNTIYF. As DNA, the CDR3 is TGTGCCAGCAGTTTATGGGGACAGGGCTCTGGAAACACCATATATTTT. The chain uses TRBV28 and TRBJ1-3, with 9 bases matching TRBD1. CDR1 is MDHEN and CDR2 is SYDVKM in the germline V gene. Trimming cost V 0 bases and J 0 bases; bases outside gene matches: 0. The CDR3 totals 16 residues.

About this clone: Other nucleotide sequences from this sample produce the same CDR3. The V gene is TRBV5-1, the J gene TRBJ2-7, with TRBD2 matching 7 bases. The length of the CDR3 is 13 residues. Germline CDR1 and CDR2: SGHRS and YFSETQ. V was pared by 0 bases and J by 3 bases, with 0 bases of the junction left unmatched. Here the CDR3 reads CASSLGDYYEQYF. The CDR3 region has the DNA TGCGCCAGCAGCTTGGGGGACTACTACGAGCAGTACTTC.

This chain connects TRBV19 to TRBJ1-5; weak D call: TRBD1 (5 bases). Germline values: CDR1 LNHDA, CDR2 SQIVND (reference sequence). The CDR3 spans 13 residues. The CDR3 is CASQRGRGQPQHF. CDR3 DNA sequence: TGTGCTTCTCAGCGGGGACGAGGTCAGCCCCAGCATTTT.

This sequence joins TRBV11-2 and TRBJ2-2; D remains ambiguous. Germline loops: CDR1 SGHAT, CDR2 FQNNGV. Trimming left V 5 bases short and J 6 bases short, with 10 bases between. CDR3 length: 13 amino acids. The CDR3 DNA reads as TGTGCCAGCAGCGGTCGATACGCCGGGGAGCTGTTTTTT. Protein product: CASSGRYAGELFF.